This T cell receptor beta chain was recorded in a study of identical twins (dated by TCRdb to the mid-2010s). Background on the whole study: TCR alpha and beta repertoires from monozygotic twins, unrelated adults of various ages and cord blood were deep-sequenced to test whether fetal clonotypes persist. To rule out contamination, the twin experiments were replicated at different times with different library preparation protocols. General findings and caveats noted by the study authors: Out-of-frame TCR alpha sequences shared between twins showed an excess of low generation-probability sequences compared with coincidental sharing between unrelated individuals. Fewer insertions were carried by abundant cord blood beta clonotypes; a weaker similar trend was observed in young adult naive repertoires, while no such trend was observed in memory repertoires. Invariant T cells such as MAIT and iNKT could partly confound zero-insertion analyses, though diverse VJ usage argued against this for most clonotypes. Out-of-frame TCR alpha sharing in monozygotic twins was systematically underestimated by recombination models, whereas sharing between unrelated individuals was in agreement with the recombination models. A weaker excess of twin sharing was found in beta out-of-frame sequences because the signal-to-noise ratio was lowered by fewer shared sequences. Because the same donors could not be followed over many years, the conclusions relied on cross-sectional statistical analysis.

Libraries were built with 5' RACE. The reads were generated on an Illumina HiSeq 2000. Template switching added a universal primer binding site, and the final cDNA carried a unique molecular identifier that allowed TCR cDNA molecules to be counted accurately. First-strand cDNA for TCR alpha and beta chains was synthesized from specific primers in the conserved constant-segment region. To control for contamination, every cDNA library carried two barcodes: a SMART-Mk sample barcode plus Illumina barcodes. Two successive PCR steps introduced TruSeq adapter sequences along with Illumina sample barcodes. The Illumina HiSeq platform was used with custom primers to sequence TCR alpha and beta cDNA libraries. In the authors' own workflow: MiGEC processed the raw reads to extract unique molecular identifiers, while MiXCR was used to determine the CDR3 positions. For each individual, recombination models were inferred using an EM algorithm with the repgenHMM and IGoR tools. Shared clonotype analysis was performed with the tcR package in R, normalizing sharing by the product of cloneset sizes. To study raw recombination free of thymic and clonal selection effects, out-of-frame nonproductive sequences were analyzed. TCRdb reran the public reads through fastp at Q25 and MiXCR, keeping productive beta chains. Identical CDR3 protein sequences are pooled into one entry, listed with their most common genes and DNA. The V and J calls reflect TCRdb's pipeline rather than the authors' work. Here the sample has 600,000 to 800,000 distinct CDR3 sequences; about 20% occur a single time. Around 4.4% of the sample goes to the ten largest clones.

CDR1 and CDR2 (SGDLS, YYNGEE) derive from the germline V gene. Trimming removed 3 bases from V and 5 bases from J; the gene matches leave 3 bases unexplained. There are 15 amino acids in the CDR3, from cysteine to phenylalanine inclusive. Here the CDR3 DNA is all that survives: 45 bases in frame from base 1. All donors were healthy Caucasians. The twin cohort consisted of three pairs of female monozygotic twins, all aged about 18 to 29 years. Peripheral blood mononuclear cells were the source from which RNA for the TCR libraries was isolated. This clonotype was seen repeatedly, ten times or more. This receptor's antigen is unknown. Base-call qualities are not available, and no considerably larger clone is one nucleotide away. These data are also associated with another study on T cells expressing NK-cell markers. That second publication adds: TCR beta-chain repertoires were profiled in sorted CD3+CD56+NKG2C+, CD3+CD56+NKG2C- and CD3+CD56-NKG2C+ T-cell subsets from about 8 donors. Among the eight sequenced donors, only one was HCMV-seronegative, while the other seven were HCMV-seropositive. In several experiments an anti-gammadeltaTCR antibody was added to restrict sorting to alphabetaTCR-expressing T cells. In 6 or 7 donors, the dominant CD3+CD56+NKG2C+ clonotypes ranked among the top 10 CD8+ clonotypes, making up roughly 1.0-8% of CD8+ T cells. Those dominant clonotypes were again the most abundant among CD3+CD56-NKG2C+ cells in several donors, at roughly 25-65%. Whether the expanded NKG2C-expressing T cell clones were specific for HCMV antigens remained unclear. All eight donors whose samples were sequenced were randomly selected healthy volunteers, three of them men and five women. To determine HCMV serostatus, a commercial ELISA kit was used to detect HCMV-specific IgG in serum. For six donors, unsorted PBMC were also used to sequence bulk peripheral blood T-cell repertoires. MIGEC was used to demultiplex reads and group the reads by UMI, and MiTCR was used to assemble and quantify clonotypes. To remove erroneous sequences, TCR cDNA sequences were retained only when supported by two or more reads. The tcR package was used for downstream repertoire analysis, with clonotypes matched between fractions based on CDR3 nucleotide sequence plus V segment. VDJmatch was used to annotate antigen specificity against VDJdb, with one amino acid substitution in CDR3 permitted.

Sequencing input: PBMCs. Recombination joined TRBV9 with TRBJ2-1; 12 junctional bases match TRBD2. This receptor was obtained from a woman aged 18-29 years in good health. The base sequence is TGTGCCAGCAGCGCCCGACTAGCGGGAGACAATGAGCAGTTCTTC. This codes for CASSARLAGDNEQFF.